This T cell receptor (beta chain) was sequenced during a study of CD8 T cells in Susac syndrome. V was shortened by 5 bases and J by 7 bases, with 15 bases between the two germline ends. Germline CDR1 reads MDHEN; CDR2 reads SYDVKM. The CDR3 covers 15 residues. A quantity of 0.5 to 1 ug RNA underwent reverse transcription using random hexamers. Amplification of TCR beta CDR3 was carried out by immunoSEQ multiplex PCR, which covered 54 Vbeta and 13 Jbeta segments. TCRdb analysed the immunoSEQ multiplex PCR reads with MiXCR anew, one entry per CDR3 protein. The sample holds about 150,000 distinct CDR3 sequences, 85% to 95% seen once. Sequencing targeted TCR beta in blood CD8+ and CD4+ T cells. The patients with Susac syndrome were individuals who fulfilled the recently defined diagnostic criteria for disease that was either definite or probable.

Sample: CD4+ T cells from PBMCs. The source of this sequence is a human donor with Susac syndrome. V and J are TRBV28 and TRBJ1-6; a weak D match, TRBD1 (5 bases). The DNA for the CDR3 is TGTGCCAGCAGTCTCCTGGGGGGGATCAATTCACCCCTCCACTTT. Amino acid sequence: CASSLLGGINSPLHF.